Below, 25 T cell receptor beta chains from the same sample are listed, as sequenced in a study of blood T cell repertoires in COVID-19. TCRdb's table, derived via immunoSEQ multiplex PCR, lists solely in-frame clones and lacks some. The table records about 82,000 clones, around 82% of them present only once. Sequenced input: peripheral blood. The receptors stem from a woman in her fifties or sixties with acute or convalescent COVID-19.

The chain employs TRBV10-2 and TRBJ2-1; TRBD2 matches at 7 bases. This CDR3 is built from 12 residues. Germline-derived CDR1 and CDR2 are WSHSY and SAAADI. V dropped 6 bases and J dropped 9; count of bases not matched to a gene: 5. The CDR3, as DNA: TGCGCCAGCAGCCCCACTAGCGTTGAGCAGTTCTTC. It is translated as CASSPTSVEQFF.

The V call is TRBV5-1, the J call TRBJ2-1; D may be TRBD2 (6 bases). V lost 1 base and J 3 bases, leaving 11 bases between the germline ends. The germline CDR1 and CDR2 sequences are SGHRS and YFSETQ. The CDR3 runs to 15 residues. This chain's CDR3 is CASSLLGSGYNEQFF. CDR3 DNA: TGCGCCAGCAGCTTGTTGGGTAGCGGCTACAATGAGCAGTTCTTC.

The CDR3 is CASSADRGENQPQHF. The CDR3 DNA follows: TGTGCCAGCAGCGCGGACAGGGGAGAAAATCAGCCCCAGCATTTT. The chain carries TRBV6-5 and TRBJ1-5, with 9 nucleotides matching TRBD1. The junction had 7 bases not matched to a gene; V was cut back by 6 bases and J by 4 bases. There are 15 residues in the CDR3. Germline values: CDR1 MNHEY, CDR2 SVGAGI.

This rearrangement joins TRBV6-5 to TRBJ2-5; D is possibly TRBD2 (6 bases). The CDR3 spans 14 residues. Germline V lookup: CDR1 MNHEY, CDR2 SVGAGI. V was pared by 6 bases and J by 4 bases, with 15 bases between. The CDR3 nucleotides read TGTGCCAGCAGGGGTACTAGCTTAGGAGAGACCCAGTACTTC. Its translation is CASRGTSLGETQYF.

Here the CDR3 reads CATSRVQGQAFF. The CDR3 DNA reads as TGTGCCACCAGCAGAGTCCAGGGGCAAGCTTTCTTT. This sequence joins TRBV15 and TRBJ1-1; D may be TRBD1 (6 bases). This CDR3 region has 12 residues. V was shortened by 1 base and J by 9 bases, with 9 bases between the two germline ends. Germline V lookup: CDR1 LNHNV, CDR2 YYDKDF (reference sequence).

The J gene is TRBJ1-1, the V gene TRBV15; a possible D gene is TRBD1 (5 bases). Per germline, CDR1 LNHNV and CDR2 YYDKDF (reference sequence). The CDR3 is made up of 16 amino acids. V shed 5 bases and J shed 4 bases, with 20 bases lying between them. CDR3 sequence reads: CATSLSRPGGGTEAFF. In DNA, the CDR3 is TGTGCCACCAGCCTGAGCCGCCCCGGCGGGGGCACTGAAGCTTTCTTT.

This chain joins TRBV4-2 and TRBJ1-4; unclear D gene. The CDR3 sequence is 12 residues long. Trimming took 0 bases from V and 8 from J, leaving 4 bases between them. Germline values: CDR1 LGHNA, CDR2 YNFKEQ. The CDR3 loop is CASSQDGEKLFF. CDR3 nucleotides: TGTGCCAGCAGCCAAGATGGCGAAAAACTGTTTTTT.

On this clone itself: One end of the junction varies from germline; a read error may be responsible. The chain links TRBV15 to TRBJ2-7; possibly TRBD1 or TRBD2 for D (7 bases each). The CDR3 has 15 residues. CDR1 and CDR2 (germline): LNHNV, YYDKDF (reference sequence). CDR3 loop: CAISSGTAFSYEQYF. CDR3 nucleotide sequence: TGTGCCATCAGCAGCGGGACAGCATTCTCCTACGAGCAGTACTTC.

This clone was seen just once. The rearrangement uses TRBV4-1 and TRBJ1-1; perhaps TRBD1 as D (6 bases). The germline V and J ends were trimmed by 0 bases and 0 bases, with 20 bases remaining between them. This CDR3 comprises 19 residues. CDR1 and CDR2 (germline): MGHRA, YSYEKL. The CDR3 region has the DNA TGCGCCAGCAGCCAAGACACGGACAGTGCAAATAGGATGAACACTGAAGCTTTCTTT. Translated: CASSQDTDSANRMNTEAFF.

The table lists this clone with a few counts. The V gene is TRBV4-1, the J gene TRBJ2-1; D is undetermined. Looked up from germline, CDR1 is MGHRA and CDR2 is YSYEKL. Deletions cut 4 bases from V and 3 bases from J, with 16 bases between. The CDR3 is 16 residues long. The CDR3 DNA follows: TGCGCCAGCAGCCCTGGTGCCACCGTGAGCTACAATGAGCAGTTCTTC. Residues: CASSPGATVSYNEQFF.

The chain uses TRBV6-2 or TRBV6-3 and TRBJ1-5, with a possible D match to TRBD1 (5 bases). This CDR3 is built from 15 residues. V was pared by 6 bases and J by 0 bases, with 12 bases between. The germline V gene has CDR1 MNHEY and CDR2 SVGEGT. CDR3 sequence reads: CASSVGHYSNQPQHF. CDR3 in DNA: TGTGCCAGCAGCGTTGGACACTATAGCAATCAGCCCCAGCATTTT.

This clone has only one observation. Written as DNA, the CDR3 is TGTGCCAGCAGTGCCTTTGGCGTAGCGGGGGGGCCCTACGAGCAGTACTTC. Translating it yields CASSAFGVAGGPYEQYF. V usage is TRBV6-1 and J usage is TRBJ2-7; 11 bases are shared with TRBD2. CDR3 length equals 17 residues. Trimming removed 4 bases from V and 2 bases from J; junction bases left unmatched: 10. In germline, CDR1 is MNHNS, CDR2 SASEGT.

A word on this clone: Other DNA sequences of this sample code for an identical CDR3. The genes are TRBV6-5 and TRBJ1-2; the match to TRBD1 covers 9 bases. V lost 8 bases, J lost 5 bases, and 9 bases stayed unmatched. The CDR3 runs 14 residues. Germline CDR1 reads MNHEY; CDR2 reads SVGAGI. In DNA, the CDR3 is TGTGCCAGCGGATCCGGGACAGGGCTTTATGGCTACACCTTC. This sequence encodes CASGSGTGLYGYTF.

This chain joins TRBV3-1 (or the pseudogene TRBV3-2) and TRBJ1-1, with 8 bases matching TRBD1. Per germline, CDR1 LGHDT and CDR2 YNNKEL (reference sequence). Trimming removed 4 bases from V and 4 bases from J; junction bases left unmatched: 5. The CDR3 contains 14 residues. This CDR3 is CASSPVDRVTEAFF. CDR3 sequence (DNA): TGTGCCAGCAGCCCCGTGGACAGGGTCACTGAAGCTTTCTTT.

The rearrangement links TRBV6-1 to TRBJ2-1; 12 positions match TRBD2. The CDR3 sequence is 15 residues long. The V gene end was trimmed by 3 bases and the J gene end by 5 bases; junction bases not matched to a gene: 2. Germline CDR1 reads MNHNS; CDR2 reads SASEGT. The CDR3 sequence is CASSETSGSHNEQFF. CDR3 nucleotides: TGTGCCAGCAGTGAGACTAGCGGGAGCCACAATGAGCAGTTCTTC.

This clone was observed a single time. The rearrangement uses TRBV24-1 and TRBJ2-7, with no clear D. The CDR3 runs 12 residues. The ends were cut back, 0 bases at V and 7 bases at J, with 6 bases in the middle. The germline CDR1 and CDR2 sequences are KGHDR and SFDVKD. This chain's CDR3 is CATSDLREEQYF. The CDR3 nucleotides are TGTGCCACCAGTGATTTGAGAGAAGAGCAGTACTTC.

The chain is built from TRBV2 and TRBJ1-1; D is unclear. The CDR3 loop spans 14 amino acids. Looked up from germline, CDR1 is SNHLY and CDR2 is FYNNEI. With 4 bases removed from V and 3 bases from J, the gap between germline ends came to 12 bases. The CDR3 DNA sequence: TGTGCCAGCAGTGGCCCAGCCGCGGACACTGAAGCTTTCTTT. Its protein is CASSGPAADTEAFF.

This clone has just a few counts. This chain joins TRBV7-8 and TRBJ2-2; 10 bases agree with TRBD2. This CDR3 is 17 amino acids long. Trimming cost V 2 bases and J 7 bases; bases outside gene matches: 10. Germline V gene sequence: CDR1 SGHVS, CDR2 FQNEAQ. The CDR3 nucleotides read TGTGCCAGCAGCTTATTTGGGACTAGCGAGGGGGGCGGGGAGCTGTTTTTT. It is translated as CASSLFGTSEGGGELFF. The complete variable domain, with remaining parts taken from reference TRBV7-8 and TRBJ2-2, reads GAGVSQSPRYKVAKRGQDVALRCDPISGHVSLFWYQQALGQGPEFLTYFQNEAQLDKSGLPSDRFFAERPEGSVSTLKIQRTQQEDSAVYLCASSLFGTSEGGGELFFGEGSRLTVL.

The chain carries TRBV6-5 and TRBJ2-3, with a possible D match to TRBD1 (6 bases). V was shortened by 6 bases and J by 4 bases, with 8 bases between the two germline ends. The CDR3 contains 12 residues. Germline CDR1 and CDR2: MNHEY and SVGAGI. The CDR3 reads CASRGAPDTQYF. The CDR3 DNA reads TGTGCCAGCAGGGGGGCCCCAGATACGCAGTATTTT.

This chain uses TRBV11-3 with TRBJ2-3; D perhaps matches TRBD2 (6 bases). The V end lost 2 bases, the J end lost 2 bases, and 17 bases lay between the germline ends. Germline V lookup: CDR1 SGHNT, CDR2 YENEEA. The CDR3 is 17 residues long. As DNA, the CDR3 is TGTGCCAGCAGCTTAAGGAGGGGCCCACTTAACACAGATACGCAGTATTTT. Translating gives CASSLRRGPLNTDTQYF.

This clone has just one count. V gene TRBV3-1 (or the pseudogene TRBV3-2) combines with J gene TRBJ2-1; D is possibly TRBD1 (5 bases). This CDR3 region has 14 residues. V gave up 3 bases and J gave up 0 bases, with 6 bases separating them. Germline CDR1 reads LGHDT; CDR2 reads YNNKEL (reference sequence). DNA of the CDR3: TGTGCCAGCAGCCAGGGGCTCTCCTACAATGAGCAGTTCTTC. Translated: CASSQGLSYNEQFF.

V usage is TRBV21-1 and J usage is TRBJ2-7; the table's D call of TRBD2 was not tested on the DNA. TRBV21-1 is reported as a pseudogene. This CDR3 spans 16 amino acids. For the CDR3, the DNA is TGTGCCAGCAGCAAGCGTCAGGTGGGGAGCTCCTACGAGCAGTACTTC. It translates to CASSKRQVGSSYEQYF.

This chain links TRBV20-1 with TRBJ1-3; TRBD1 matches 7 bases. The CDR3 runs 14 residues. Trimming removed 6 bases from V and 4 bases from J; junction bases left unmatched: 9. Germline values: CDR1 DFQATT, CDR2 SNEGSKA (reference sequence). This CDR3 reads CSASPGTAGNTIYF. In DNA, the CDR3 is TGCAGTGCAAGTCCCGGGACAGCCGGAAACACCATATATTTT.

The V call is TRBV13, the J call TRBJ2-1; 13 positions agree with TRBD2. Per germline, CDR1 PRHDT and CDR2 FYEKMQ (reference sequence). CDR3 length equals 17 residues. With V trimmed by 4 bases and J by 4 bases, 7 bases remained unmatched. The CDR3, as DNA: TGTGCCAGCAGCTCCCTGACTAGCGGGGGGATTTACAATGAGCAGTTCTTC. This translates into CASSSLTSGGIYNEQFF. The full variable domain, its missing parts supplied by reference TRBV13 and TRBJ2-1, is AAGVIQSPRHLIKEKRETATLKCYPIPRHDTVYWYQQGPGQDPQFLISFYEKMQSDKGSIPDRFSAQQFSDYHSELNMSSLELGDSALYFCASSSLTSGGIYNEQFFGPGTRLTVL.

The chain combines TRBV10-3 with TRBJ1-1; D perhaps matches TRBD1 (6 bases). V lost 0 bases, J lost 5 bases, and 10 bases lay in between. The CDR3 covers 14 residues. The germline gives CDR1 ENHRY, CDR2 SYGVKD. The CDR3 coding sequence is TGTGCCATCAGTGAGTCGACAGGTGCGACTGAAGCTTTCTTT. Its protein product is CAISESTGATEAFF.